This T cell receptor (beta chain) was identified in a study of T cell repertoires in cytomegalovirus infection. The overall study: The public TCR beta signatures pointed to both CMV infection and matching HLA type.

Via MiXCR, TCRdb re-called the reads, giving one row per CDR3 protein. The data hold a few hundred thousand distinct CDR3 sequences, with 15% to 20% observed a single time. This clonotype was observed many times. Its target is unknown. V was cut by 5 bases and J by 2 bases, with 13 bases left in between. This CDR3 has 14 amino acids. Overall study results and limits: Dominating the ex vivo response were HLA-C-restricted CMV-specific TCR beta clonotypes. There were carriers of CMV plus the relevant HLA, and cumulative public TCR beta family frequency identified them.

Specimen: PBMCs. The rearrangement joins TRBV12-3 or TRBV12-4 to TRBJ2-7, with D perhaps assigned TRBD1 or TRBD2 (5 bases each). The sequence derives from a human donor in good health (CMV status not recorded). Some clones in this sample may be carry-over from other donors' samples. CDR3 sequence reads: CASSTTGTTYEQYF. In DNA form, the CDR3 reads TGTGCCAGCAGTACAACCGGGACCACCTACGAGCAGTACTTC.